The present T cell receptor (beta chain) was sequenced within a study of post-analysis software for immune sequencing data. About the research overall: The cohort encompassed relapsing-remitting, secondary progressive and progressive-relapsing multiple sclerosis disease courses.

Tagging with unique molecular identifiers was a feature of the TCR beta cDNA libraries. When roughly 0.9 to 10 million T cells were used, they gave about 550,000 cDNA molecules. Each CDR3 protein gets one entry after TCRdb re-called the PCR reads with MiXCR. The table has 700,000 to 900,000 distinct CDR3 sequences, around 45% seen once. Per the germline V gene, CDR1 is SEHNR and CDR2 is FQNEAQ (reference sequence). The V gene lost 4 bases and the J gene lost 4 bases, with 13 bases spanning the gap. The CDR3 covers 14 residues. General observations from the study: Among multiple sclerosis patients, normalized Chao1 diversity was significantly below that of controls. Relative to controls, patients had 4 or 5 TRBV segments at higher frequency, with TRBV5-6, TRBV5-1 and TRBV20-1 among these. Analysis by F measure revealed that same-batch samples clustered strongly together.

A word on this clonotype: Its antigen is unknown.

The sequenced sample was blood. This TCR was sampled from a girl under 18 with multiple sclerosis. V usage is TRBV7-9 and J usage is TRBJ1-2, with no clear D. CDR3 residues: CASSSYDGSYGYTF. The DNA of the CDR3 is TGTGCCAGCAGCTCGTATGACGGCTCCTATGGCTACACCTTC.